This T cell receptor beta chain was profiled in a study of cytomegalovirus exposure and HLA in healthy donors. The CDR3 totals 14 residues. Looked up from germline, CDR1 is SEHNR and CDR2 is FQNEAQ (reference sequence). The V and J ends lost 6 bases and 4 bases respectively, with 13 bases between them. The PCR contained 60 Vbeta and 13 Jbeta primers. The assay was immunoSEQ multiplex PCR, and TCRdb's table has in-frame clones only and misses some. The sample totals over 65,000 clones. This clonotype was obtained from a man aged 30-40 years in good health and CMV-seronegative. This chain uses TRBV7-9 with TRBJ1-5; no clear D gene. The sequenced sample consisted of PBMCs. The CDR3 here is CASSLTGLNQPQHF. CDR3 nucleotides: TGTGCCAGCAGTTTAACCGGTCTTAATCAGCCCCAGCATTTT.